Listed below are T cell receptor beta chains from one sample, sequenced in a study of OX40 agonist ivuxolimab in advanced cancers. Assay: immunoSEQ multiplex PCR; the TCRdb copy retains only in-frame clones and omits some. The sample consists of approximately 100,000 clones, 70% to 90% of them appearing once. The sequenced sample was CD4+ or CD8+ T cells sorted from blood, obtained in a trial of the OX40 agonist ivuxolimab. These TCRs come from an adult with an advanced solid tumor such as melanoma, head and neck, liver or kidney cancer. Each CDR3 is given with its conserved first and last residue. D genes are given only for firm matches. Clone size is shown for a subset of rows, as once, few, many or a class of expanded clone.

-	TRBD2	TRBV5-5	TRBJ2-1	CASSLAGRNEQFF	TGTGCCAGCAGCTTGGCCGGGAGGAATGAGCAGTTCTTC
-	TRBD1	TRBV28	TRBJ2-7	CASSPRQGSYEQYF	TGTGCCAGCAGTCCCAGACAGGGCTCCTACGAGCAGTACTTC
-	-	TRBV30	TRBJ2-7	CAWSDDAEQYF	TGTGCCTGGAGTGATGACGCAGAACAGTACTTC
-	TRBD2	TRBV5-1	TRBJ2-3	CASSLGTSPDTDTQYF	TGCGCCAGCAGCCTAGGGACTAGTCCCGACACAGATACGCAGTATTTT
-	-	TRBV9	TRBJ2-5	CASSFSRFWGVETQYF	TGTGCCAGCAGCTTCTCGAGATTTTGGGGTGTAGAGACCCAGTACTTC
-	-	TRBV2	TRBJ1-2	CASSESRVAGYTF	TGTGCCAGCAGTGAAAGCAGGGTGGCTGGCTACACCTTC
few	-	TRBV7-8	TRBJ1-4	CASSPRLPGASKEKLFF	TGTGCCAGCAGCCCGCGCCTGCCAGGGGCGAGTAAGGAAAAACTGTTTTTT
once	-	TRBV7-2	TRBJ1-1	CASSPGLRGRGTEAFF	TGTGCCAGCAGCCCCGGTCTCAGGGGTAGAGGCACTGAAGCTTTCTTT
-	-	TRBV10-3	TRBJ1-6	CAISEGNSPLHF	TGTGCCATCAGTGAAGGTAATTCACCCCTCCACTTT
few	-	TRBV30	TRBJ1-1	CGGNRNTEAFF	TGTGGGGGGAACAGGAACACTGAAGCTTTCTTT
once	-	TRBV11-2	TRBJ2-4	CASSLSTFQYF	TGTGCCAGCAGCTTAAGCACTTTTCAGTACTTC
-	-	TRBV4-3	TRBJ1-5	CASSQSRNGNQPQHF	TGCGCCAGCTCGCAGAGCCGGAATGGCAATCAGCCCCAGCATTTT
once	TRBD1	TRBV27	TRBJ1-4	CASNLRGRTNEKLFF	TGTGCCAGCAATCTCAGGGGGCGGACTAATGAAAAACTGTTTTTT
-	TRBD2	TRBV5-1	TRBJ2-7	CASSLVSGDSYEQYF	TGCGCCAGCAGCTTGGTAAGCGGGGACTCCTACGAGCAGTACTTC
-	-	TRBV19	TRBJ1-2	CAQGGHYGYTF	TGTGCCCAGGGAGGTCACTATGGCTACACCTTC
-	-	TRBV5-1	TRBJ2-6	CASSFQPEGANVLTF	TGCGCCAGCAGCTTCCAGCCGGAGGGGGCCAACGTCCTGACTTTC
-	-	TRBV9	TRBJ1-4	CASSVANTGEKLFF	TGTGCCAGCAGCGTAGCTAATACTGGTGAAAAACTGTTTTTT
-	TRBD2	TRBV9	TRBJ2-3	CASSVATGLAGGLDTQYF	TGTGCCAGCAGCGTAGCTACGGGCCTAGCGGGGGGGTTAGATACGCAGTATTTT
-	-	TRBV30	TRBJ1-4	CAWSGNEKLFF	TGTGCCTGGAGTGGGAATGAAAAACTGTTTTTT
-	-	TRBV5-6	TRBJ2-3	CASSFSSADTQYF	TGTGCCAGCAGCTTCTCTAGCGCAGATACGCAGTATTTT
-	-	TRBV28	TRBJ2-1	CAGGDRNNEQFF	TGTGCCGGGGGGGACAGAAACAATGAGCAGTTCTTC
-	TRBD1	TRBV10-3	TRBJ1-2	CAIRGGPGTANYGYTF	TGTGCCATCAGAGGGGGGCCAGGGACAGCTAACTATGGCTACACCTTC
-	-	TRBV9	TRBJ1-3	CASSPYGISGNTIYF	TGTGCCAGCAGCCCTTACGGGATCTCTGGAAACACCATATATTTT
-	-	TRBV7-2	TRBJ2-3	CASSLRTLATDTQYF	TGTGCCAGCAGTCTAAGGACGCTTGCCACAGATACGCAGTATTTT
-	-	TRBV18	TRBJ2-7	CASSPDYEQYF	TGTGCCAGCTCACCGGACTACGAGCAGTACTTC
-	-	TRBV7-2	TRBJ1-6	CASSPMGSRTNSPLHF	TGTGCCAGCAGCCCAATGGGCTCTCGAACGAATTCACCCCTCCACTTT
-	-	TRBV5-4	TRBJ2-5	CASSFQEGKTQYF	TGTGCCAGCAGCTTCCAGGAAGGAAAGACCCAGTACTTC
-	-	TRBV28	TRBJ1-1	CAISGTISEAFF	TGTGCCATCTCCGGGACAATTTCTGAAGCTTTCTTT
-	-	TRBV28	TRBJ1-4	CASSLMAAKNEKLFF	TGTGCCAGCAGTTTAATGGCAGCGAAAAATGAAAAACTGTTTTTT
-	TRBD1	TRBV5-6	TRBJ2-2	CASSSIIQGANTGELFF	TGTGCCAGCAGCTCGATAATACAGGGGGCGAACACCGGGGAGCTGTTTTTT